The T cell receptor beta chain under discussion was sequenced for a study of T cells in Graves' hyperthyroidism and ophthalmopathy (dated by TCRdb to the late 2010s). Background on the whole study: Peripheral blood was collected at initial diagnosis, before any treatment. TCR V-J signatures able to tell the groups apart were searched for in a discovery cohort of 100 patients, of whom over 40 had Graves' ophthalmopathy and around 56 had stable Graves' hyperthyroidism. An independent validation cohort of around 19 hyperthyroidism patients and approximately 15 patients who later progressed to ophthalmopathy tested prospective prediction of ophthalmopathy. The approximately 90 discovery patients were divided at random into training and test sets in a 7:3 ratio. The study also compared thyroid tissue and blood T-cell repertoires from more than 5 Graves' hyperthyroidism patients. Following sampling, methimazole starting at 30 mg daily was given to hyperthyroidism patients, and high-dose intravenous methylprednisolone was given to ophthalmopathy patients. The paper reports TCR Vbeta CDR3 sequencing of some 140 peripheral blood samples: some 44 ophthalmopathy, 75 to 80 hyperthyroidism and 17 progressor patients.

Stable Graves' hyperthyroidism was defined as the absence of progression to ophthalmopathy over 18 months of follow-up. Hyperthyroidism patients were newly diagnosed, had a disease duration of under 2 months, and were aged 18 to 65 years. Patients with uncontrolled infections, other autoimmune diseases, pregnancy or lactation were excluded. Diagnoses relied on clinical symptoms, serum thyroxine and TRAb, thyroid ultrasound and orbital computed tomography. Ficoll-Paque density gradient centrifugation was used to isolate PBMCs from under 11 ml of fresh peripheral blood. Total RNA was extracted with Trizol reagent, and quality was checked on an Agilent 2100 Bioanalyzer. Amplification of TCR beta CDR3 regions was carried out from RNA transcripts. For the first round of RT-PCR on the TCR CDR3, the HTBI primer set was used together with the Qiagen OneStep RT-PCR kit. The libraries were constructed in a second round of multiplex PCR and then size-selected and purified. Libraries were sequenced paired-end with 100 bp reads on an Illumina HiSeq2000. The authors' pipeline ran thus. Raw data were processed with SOAPnuke, discarding reads with adapters, uncalled bases, mean Phred below 15, or no exact constant-primer or identifier match. COPE v1.2.5 was used to merge high-quality paired reads, and clonotypes were defined as unique nucleotide sequences. MiTCR v1.1 was used to align the clonotypes against IMGT TRBV, TRBD and TRBJ reference segments. Analysis was restricted to V-J combinations with a frequency above 0.0001, which covered roughly 99% of repertoires. A TCS score was defined as the ratio between F50 (clonal expansion) and ExV (chaos), using BLOSUM62-based TCRdist between CDR3 peptides within each V-J. Welch's t-statistics and random forest reduced 450 to 600 V-J features to about 12, which were used in a naive Bayes classifier (R e1071). TCRdb ran its own pipeline on the public reads, namely fastp trimming at Q25 and MiXCR clone calling, and kept in-frame beta chains. Entries are consolidated by CDR3 protein sequence, retaining the most common genes and DNA. None of the V and J calls come from the authors' own analysis; TCRdb made them. In all, the sample holds approximately 640,000 distinct CDR3 sequences, and around 16% of those were seen once. The ten largest clonotypes hold around a sixth of the sample.

Here is what the overall study found, with its caveats: Most expanded thyroid clonotypes (frequency above 0.001) were also found in blood, which suggests that blood repertoires may mirror thyroid immune responses. In validation, the model predicted progression to ophthalmopathy with just under 71% sensitivity and roughly 75% specificity, a median of about 6 months before onset. Ophthalmopathy was separated from stable hyperthyroidism by a 13 V-J signature model, with approximately 89% sensitivity and 81% to 82% specificity obtained in cross-validation and 80%/75% obtained in testing. Sample size was not statistically predetermined, and blinding of investigators to group allocation was not performed.

Deletion took 10 bases off V and 1 base off J, with a span of 14 bases between the germline ends. The germline V gene (reference sequence) sets CDR1 to MNHEY and CDR2 to SMNVEV. The CDR3 spans 14 residues, from the cysteine through the phenylalanine. The DNA shown is the 42-base CDR3, in frame from base 1. Comment on this clonotype: The antigen it binds to is not known. One base away lies a much larger clone, so this may be a sequencing read error.

What was sequenced was blood. This clonotype originated in a man over 45 with Graves' hyperthyroidism. The V gene is TRBV27 and the J gene is TRBJ1-5; the D gene is possibly TRBD1, with 6 bases matching. The CDR3 region: CANTKQGSNQPQHF. The DNA sequence reads TGTGCCAACACCAAACAGGGAAGCAATCAGCCCCAGCATTTT.